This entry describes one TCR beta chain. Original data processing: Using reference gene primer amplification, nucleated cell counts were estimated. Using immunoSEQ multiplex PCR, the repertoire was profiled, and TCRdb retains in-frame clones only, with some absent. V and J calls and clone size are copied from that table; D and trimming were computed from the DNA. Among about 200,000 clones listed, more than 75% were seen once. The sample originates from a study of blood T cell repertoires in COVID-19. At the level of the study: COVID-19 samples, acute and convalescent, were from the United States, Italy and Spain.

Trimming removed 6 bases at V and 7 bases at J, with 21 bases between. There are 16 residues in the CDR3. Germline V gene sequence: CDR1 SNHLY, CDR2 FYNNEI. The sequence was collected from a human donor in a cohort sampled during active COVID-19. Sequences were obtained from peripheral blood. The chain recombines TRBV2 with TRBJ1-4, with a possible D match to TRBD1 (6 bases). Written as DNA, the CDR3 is TGTGCCAGCAGGGCCGGGCGGGGGGCGCGCGGTGAAAAACTGTTTTTT. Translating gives CASRAGRGARGEKLFF. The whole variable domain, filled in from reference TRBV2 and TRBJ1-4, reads EPEVTQTPSHQVTQMGQEVILRCVPISNHLYFYWYRQILGQKVEFLVSFYNNEISEKSEIFDDQFSVERPDGSNFTLKIRSTKLEDSAMYFCASRAGRGARGEKLFFGSGTQLSVL.